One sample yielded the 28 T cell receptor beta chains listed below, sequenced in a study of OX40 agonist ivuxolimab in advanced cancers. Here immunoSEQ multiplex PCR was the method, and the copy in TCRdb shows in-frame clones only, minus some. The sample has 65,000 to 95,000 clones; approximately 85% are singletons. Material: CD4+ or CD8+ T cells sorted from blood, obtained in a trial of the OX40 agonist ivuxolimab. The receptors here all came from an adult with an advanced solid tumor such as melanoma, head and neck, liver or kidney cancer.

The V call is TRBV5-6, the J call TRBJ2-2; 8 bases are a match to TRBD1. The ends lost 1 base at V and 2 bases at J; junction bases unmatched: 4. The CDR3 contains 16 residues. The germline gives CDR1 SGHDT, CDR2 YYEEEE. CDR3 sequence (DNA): TGTGCCAGCAGCTTGATGGGACAGGTTAACACCGGGGAGCTGTTTTTT. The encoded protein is CASSLMGQVNTGELFF.

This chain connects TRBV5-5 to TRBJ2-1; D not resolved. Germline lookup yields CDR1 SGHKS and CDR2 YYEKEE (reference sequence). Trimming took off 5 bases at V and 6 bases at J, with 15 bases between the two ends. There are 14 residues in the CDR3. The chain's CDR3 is CASSDTGSINEQFF. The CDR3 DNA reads TGTGCCAGCAGTGATACCGGGTCAATCAATGAGCAGTTCTTC.

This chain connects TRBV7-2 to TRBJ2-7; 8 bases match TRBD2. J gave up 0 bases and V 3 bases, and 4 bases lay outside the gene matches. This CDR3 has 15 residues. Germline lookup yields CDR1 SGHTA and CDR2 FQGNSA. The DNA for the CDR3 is TGTGCCAGCAGCTTCTATAGCGGGGACTCCTACGAGCAGTACTTC. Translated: CASSFYSGDSYEQYF.

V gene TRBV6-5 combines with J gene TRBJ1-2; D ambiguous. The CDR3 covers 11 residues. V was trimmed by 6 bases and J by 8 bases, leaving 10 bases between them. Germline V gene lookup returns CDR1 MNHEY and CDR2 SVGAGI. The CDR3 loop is CASSPGTGYTF. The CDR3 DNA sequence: TGTGCCAGCAGCCCTGGAACGGGCTACACCTTC.

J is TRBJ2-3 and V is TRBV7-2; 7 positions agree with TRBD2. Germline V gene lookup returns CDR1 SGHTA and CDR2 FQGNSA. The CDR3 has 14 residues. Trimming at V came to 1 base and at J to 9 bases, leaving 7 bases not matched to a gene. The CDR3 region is CASSLDGGVFTQYF. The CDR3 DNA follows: TGTGCCAGCAGCTTAGATGGGGGGGTGTTCACGCAGTATTTT.

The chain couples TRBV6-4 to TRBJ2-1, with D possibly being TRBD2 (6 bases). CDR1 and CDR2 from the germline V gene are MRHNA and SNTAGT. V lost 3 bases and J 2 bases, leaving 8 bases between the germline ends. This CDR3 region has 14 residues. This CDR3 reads CASSEGGAYNEQFF. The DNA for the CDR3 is TGTGCCAGCAGTGAGGGGGGAGCCTACAATGAGCAGTTCTTC.

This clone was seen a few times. CDR3 nucleotide sequence: TGTGCCAGCAGCCCGACAGGGGAAGGTCAGCCCCAGCATTTT. Encoded protein: CASSPTGEGQPQHF. This sequence joins TRBV6-5 and TRBJ1-5, with 8 bases identical to TRBD1. CDR1 is MNHEY, CDR2 SVGAGI, per germline. This CDR3 is built from 14 residues. V shed 6 bases, J shed 6 bases, and the junction held 7 bases outside the gene matches.

The CDR3 sequence: CAISETGTSGSETQYF. DNA of the CDR3: TGTGCCATCAGTGAGACCGGGACTAGCGGGAGCGAGACCCAGTACTTC. The rearrangement uses TRBV10-3 and TRBJ2-5; 14 bases match TRBD2. This CDR3 is built from 16 residues. Losses at the gene ends were 2 bases for V and 5 bases for J; bases not matched to a gene: 4. Germline V lookup: CDR1 ENHRY, CDR2 SYGVKD.

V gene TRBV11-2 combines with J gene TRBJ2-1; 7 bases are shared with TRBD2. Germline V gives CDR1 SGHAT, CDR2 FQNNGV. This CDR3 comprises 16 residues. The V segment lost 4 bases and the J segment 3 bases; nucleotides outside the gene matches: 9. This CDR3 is CASSYPQLADYNEQFF. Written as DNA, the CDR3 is TGTGCCAGCAGCTATCCCCAGCTAGCGGACTACAATGAGCAGTTCTTC. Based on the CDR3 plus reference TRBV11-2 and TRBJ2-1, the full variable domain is EAGVAQSPRYKIIEKRQSVAFWCNPISGHATLYWYQQILGQGPKLLIQFQNNGVVDDSQLPKDRFSAERLKGVDSTLKIQPAKLEDSAVYLCASSYPQLADYNEQFFGPGTRLTVL.

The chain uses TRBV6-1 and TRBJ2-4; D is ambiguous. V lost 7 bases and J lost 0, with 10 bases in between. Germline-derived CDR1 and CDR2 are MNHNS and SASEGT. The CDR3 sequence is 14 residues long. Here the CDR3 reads CASIHSVAKNIQYF. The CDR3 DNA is TGTGCCAGCATCCACAGCGTAGCCAAAAACATTCAGTACTTC.

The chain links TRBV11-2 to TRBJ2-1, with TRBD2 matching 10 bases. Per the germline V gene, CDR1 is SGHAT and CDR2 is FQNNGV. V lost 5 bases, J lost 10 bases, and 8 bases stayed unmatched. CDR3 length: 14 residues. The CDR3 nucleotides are TGTGCCAGCAGCGGGCTAGCGGGAGTCTACGAGCAGTTCTTC. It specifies CASSGLAGVYEQFF.

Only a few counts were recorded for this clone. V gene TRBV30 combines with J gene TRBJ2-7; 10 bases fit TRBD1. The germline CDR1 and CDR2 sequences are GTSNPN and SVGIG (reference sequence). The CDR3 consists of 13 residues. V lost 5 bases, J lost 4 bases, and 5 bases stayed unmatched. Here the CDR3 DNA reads TGTGCCTGGGCACGGGACAGGGGATACGAGCAGTACTTC. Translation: CAWARDRGYEQYF.

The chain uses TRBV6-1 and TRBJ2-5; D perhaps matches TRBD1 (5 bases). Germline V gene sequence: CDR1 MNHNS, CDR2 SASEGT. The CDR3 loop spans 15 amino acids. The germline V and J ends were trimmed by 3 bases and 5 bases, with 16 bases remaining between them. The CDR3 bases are TGTGCCAGCAGTGAGCCAGGTGGGGCGAGGGAGACCCAGTACTTC. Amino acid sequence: CASSEPGGARETQYF.

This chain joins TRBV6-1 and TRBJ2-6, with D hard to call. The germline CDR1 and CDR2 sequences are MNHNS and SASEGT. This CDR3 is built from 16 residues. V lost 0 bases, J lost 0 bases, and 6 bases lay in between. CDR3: CASSEAESSGANVLTF. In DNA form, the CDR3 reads TGTGCCAGCAGTGAAGCAGAAAGCTCTGGGGCCAACGTCCTGACTTTC.

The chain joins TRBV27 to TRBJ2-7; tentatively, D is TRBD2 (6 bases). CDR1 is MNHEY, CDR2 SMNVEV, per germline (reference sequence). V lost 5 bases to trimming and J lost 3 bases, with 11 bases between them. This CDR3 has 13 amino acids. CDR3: CASSADYRYEQYF. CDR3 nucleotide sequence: TGTGCCAGCAGTGCGGACTACCGCTACGAGCAGTACTTC.

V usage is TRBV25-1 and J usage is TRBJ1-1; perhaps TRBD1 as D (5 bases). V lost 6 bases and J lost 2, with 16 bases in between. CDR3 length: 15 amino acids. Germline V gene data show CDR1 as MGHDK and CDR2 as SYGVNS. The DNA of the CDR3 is TGTGCCAGCAGCCTAAACAGGCATGATAACACTGAAGCTTTCTTT. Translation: CASSLNRHDNTEAFF.

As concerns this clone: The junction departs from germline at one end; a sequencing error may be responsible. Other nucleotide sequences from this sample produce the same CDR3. In nucleotides, the CDR3 is TGTGCTAGCAGCTTAGGACTAGCGGGCACAGATACGCAGTATTTT. It codes for CASSLGLAGTDTQYF. The rearrangement uses TRBV7-7 and TRBJ2-3, with 10 bases that match TRBD2. The germline CDR1 and CDR2 sequences are SSHAT and FNYEAQ (reference sequence). The CDR3 extends over 15 amino acids.

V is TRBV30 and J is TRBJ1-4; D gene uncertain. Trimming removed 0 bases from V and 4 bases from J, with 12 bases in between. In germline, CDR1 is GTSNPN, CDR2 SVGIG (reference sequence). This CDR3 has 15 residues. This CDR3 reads CAWSVRIWDNEKLFF. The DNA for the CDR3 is TGTGCCTGGAGTGTACGTATCTGGGATAATGAAAAACTGTTTTTT. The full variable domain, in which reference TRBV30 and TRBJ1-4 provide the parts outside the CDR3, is SQTIHQWPATLVQPVGSPLSLECTVEGTSNPNLYWYRQAAGRGLQLLFYSVGIGQISSEVPQNLSASRPQDRQFILSSKKLLLSDSGFYLCAWSVRIWDNEKLFFGSGTQLSVL.

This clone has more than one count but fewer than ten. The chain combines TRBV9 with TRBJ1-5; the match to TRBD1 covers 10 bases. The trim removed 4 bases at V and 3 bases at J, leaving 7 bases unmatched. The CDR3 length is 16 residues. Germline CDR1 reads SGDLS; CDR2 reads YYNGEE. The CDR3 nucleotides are TGTGCCAGCAGCTTGGGGGGACAGGGGCCCAATCAGCCCCAGCATTTT. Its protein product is CASSLGGQGPNQPQHF.

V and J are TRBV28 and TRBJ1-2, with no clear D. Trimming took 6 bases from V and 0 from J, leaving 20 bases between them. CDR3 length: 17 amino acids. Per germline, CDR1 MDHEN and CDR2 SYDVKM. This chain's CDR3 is CASSLRARRDSNYGYTF. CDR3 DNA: TGTGCCAGCAGCCTGAGGGCGCGCCGAGATTCTAACTATGGCTACACCTTC.

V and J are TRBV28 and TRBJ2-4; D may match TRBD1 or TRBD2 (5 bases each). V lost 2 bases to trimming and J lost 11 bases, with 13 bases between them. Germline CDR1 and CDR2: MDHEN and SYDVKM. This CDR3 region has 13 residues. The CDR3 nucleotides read TGTGCCAGCAGTTTACGAGGGGCGGAAGTTCAGTACTTC. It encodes CASSLRGAEVQYF.

This CDR3 reads CARSLLDRLINYGYTF. In DNA, the CDR3 is TGTGCCAGAAGCTTATTGGACAGACTAATCAACTATGGCTACACCTTC. J is TRBJ1-2 and V is TRBV5-3; TRBD1 might be the D (6 bases). TRBV5-3 is given ORF status, its function remaining uncertain. With 2 bases removed from V and 2 bases from J, the gap between germline ends came to 16 bases. The CDR3 runs 16 residues.

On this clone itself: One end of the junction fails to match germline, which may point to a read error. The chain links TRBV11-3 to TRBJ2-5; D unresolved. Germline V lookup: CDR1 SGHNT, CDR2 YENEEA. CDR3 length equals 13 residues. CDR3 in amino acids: CASGWVYQETQYF. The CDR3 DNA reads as TGTGCCAGCGGCTGGGTCTACCAGGAGACCCAGTACTTC.

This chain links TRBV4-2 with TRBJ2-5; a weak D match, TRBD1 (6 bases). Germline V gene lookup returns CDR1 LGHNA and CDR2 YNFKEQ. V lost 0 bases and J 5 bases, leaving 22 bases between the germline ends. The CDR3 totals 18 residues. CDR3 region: CASSQEGNRDIQSETQYF. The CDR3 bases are TGTGCCAGCAGCCAAGAAGGTAACCGGGACATCCAATCCGAGACCCAGTACTTC.

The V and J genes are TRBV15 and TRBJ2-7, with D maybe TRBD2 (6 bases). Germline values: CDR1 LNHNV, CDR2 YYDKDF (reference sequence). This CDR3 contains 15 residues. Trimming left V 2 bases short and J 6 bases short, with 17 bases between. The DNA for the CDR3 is TGTGCCACCAGCAGACCTTCAGGCGGGAAGAGCGAGCAGTACTTC. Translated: CATSRPSGGKSEQYF. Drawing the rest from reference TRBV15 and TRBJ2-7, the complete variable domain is DAMVIQNPRYQVTQFGKPVTLSCSQTLNHNVMYWYQQKSSQAPKLLFHYYDKDFNNEADTPDNFQSRRPNTSFCFLDIRSPGLGDTAMYLCATSRPSGGKSEQYFGPGTRLTVT.

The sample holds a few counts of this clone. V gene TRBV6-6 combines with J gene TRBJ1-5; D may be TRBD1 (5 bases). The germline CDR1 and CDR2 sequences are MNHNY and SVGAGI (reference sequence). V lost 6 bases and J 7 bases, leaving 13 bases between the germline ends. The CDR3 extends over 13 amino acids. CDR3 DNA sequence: TGTGCCAGCAGGCCAGGGCTGGGCCAGCCCCAGCATTTT. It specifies CASRPGLGQPQHF.

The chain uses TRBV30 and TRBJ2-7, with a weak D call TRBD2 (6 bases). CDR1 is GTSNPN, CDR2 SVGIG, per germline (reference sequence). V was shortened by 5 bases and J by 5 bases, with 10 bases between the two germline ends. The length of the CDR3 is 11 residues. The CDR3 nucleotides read TGTGCCTGGGGTACGGGGGACGAGCAGTACTTC. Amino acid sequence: CAWGTGDEQYF. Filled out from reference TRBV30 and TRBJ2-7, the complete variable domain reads SQTIHQWPATLVQPVGSPLSLECTVEGTSNPNLYWYRQAAGRGLQLLFYSVGIGQISSEVPQNLSASRPQDRQFILSSKKLLLSDSGFYLCAWGTGDEQYFGPGTRLTVT.

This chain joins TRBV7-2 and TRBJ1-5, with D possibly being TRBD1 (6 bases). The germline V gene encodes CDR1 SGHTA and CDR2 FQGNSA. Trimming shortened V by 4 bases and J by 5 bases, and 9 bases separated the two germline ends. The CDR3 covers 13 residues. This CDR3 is CASSSTGYQPQHF. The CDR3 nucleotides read TGTGCCAGCAGCTCAACAGGGTATCAGCCCCAGCATTTT. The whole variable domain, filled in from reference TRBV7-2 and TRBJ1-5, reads GAGVSQSPSNKVTEKGKDVELRCDPISGHTALYWYRQSLGQGLEFLIYFQGNSAPDKSGLPSDRFSAERTGGSVSTLTIQRTQQEDSAVYLCASSSTGYQPQHFGDGTRLSIL.